This T cell receptor beta chain was recorded in a study of CD8 T cells in Susac syndrome. Whole-study findings and limits: The TCR sequencing and HLA analysis in the study involved a relatively small number of individuals, as the study acknowledged.

This clonotype showed up just once. What it binds is unknown. The multiple sclerosis controls consisted of treatment-naive patients with relapsing-remitting disease, either stable or active. Both CD4+ and CD8+ T cells were negatively isolated, and TEMRA cells underwent FACS enrichment. CDR3 length equals 17 residues. Germline trimming cut 5 bases from V and 1 base from J; bases unmatched to any gene: 12. When the RNA was reverse transcribed, random hexamers were used with an input of roughly 0.45 to 1 ug. The amplification used immunoSEQ multiplex PCR on TCR beta CDR3; it spanned 54 Vbeta and 13 Jbeta. MiXCR, run by TCRdb on the immunoSEQ multiplex PCR reads, gives a single entry per CDR3 protein. This repertoire shows hundreds of thousands of distinct CDR3 sequences, about 95% found once; its top ten account for roughly 0.1%.

The chain recombines TRBV12-3 or TRBV12-4 with TRBJ2-3, with 7 bases that match TRBD2. The specimen was CD4+ T cells from PBMCs. This TCR came from a human donor with multiple sclerosis. The chain's CDR3 is CASSPTVGAGGTDTQYF. DNA of the CDR3: TGTGCCAGCAGTCCTACGGTTGGGGCGGGGGGCACAGATACGCAGTATTTT.